Below, one T cell receptor beta chain is given with its context. What it recognizes is unknown. Stated time point: week 23, last vaccination. The content of each vaccine dose was 300 ug of mutant IDH1 20-mer peptide, and topical imiquimod accompanied it. The astrocytomas were IDH1-mutant, ATRX-negative, and WHO grade 3 or 4. Germline V gene data show CDR1 as ENHRY and CDR2 as SYGVKD. Trimming took 4 bases from V and 9 from J; bases not matched to a gene: 8. The CDR3 covers 14 residues. The data belong to a study of a mutant IDH1 vaccine in newly diagnosed glioma. Whole-study context: The first vaccination came 4-6 weeks after radiotherapy alone, or with temozolomide cycles.

Repertoires were generated with immunoSEQ multiplex PCR, while TCRdb's copy carries only in-frame clones and drops some. The sample records tens of thousands of clones, around 79% being singletons. Material: PBMCs, obtained from a glioma patient whose treatment included an IDH1 peptide vaccine. The chain has TRBV10-3 and TRBJ1-2, with 10 bases fitting TRBD1. The sequence derives from a woman aged 40 to 50 with glioma. Some clones in this sample may be carry-over from other donors' samples. As DNA, the CDR3 is TGTGCCATCAGTGGGGGGACAGGGGAAATTAGCTACACCTTC. This gives the protein CAISGGTGEISYTF.